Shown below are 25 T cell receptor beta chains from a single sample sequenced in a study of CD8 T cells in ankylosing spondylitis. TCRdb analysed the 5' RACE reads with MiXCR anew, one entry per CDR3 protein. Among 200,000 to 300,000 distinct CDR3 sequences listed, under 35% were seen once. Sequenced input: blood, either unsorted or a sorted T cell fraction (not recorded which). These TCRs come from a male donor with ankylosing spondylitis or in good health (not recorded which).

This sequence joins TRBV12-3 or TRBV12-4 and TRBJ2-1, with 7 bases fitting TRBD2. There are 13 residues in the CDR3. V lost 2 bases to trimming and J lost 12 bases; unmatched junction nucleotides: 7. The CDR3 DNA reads TGTGCCAGCAGTTTAACGGTAGGGAGGGGGCAGTTCTTC. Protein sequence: CASSLTVGRGQFF.

This CDR3 reads CASSLMGTGELFF. CDR3 sequence (DNA): TGTGCCAGCAGTTTAATGGGGACCGGGGAGCTGTTTTTT. The chain uses TRBV12-3 or TRBV12-4 and TRBJ2-2; D unresolved. This CDR3 spans 13 amino acids. Trimming removed 2 bases from V and 5 bases from J, with 6 bases in between.

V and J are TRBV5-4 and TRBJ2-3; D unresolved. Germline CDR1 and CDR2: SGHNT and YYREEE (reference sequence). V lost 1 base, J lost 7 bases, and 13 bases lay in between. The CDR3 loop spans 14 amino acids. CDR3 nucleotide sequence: TGTGCCAGCAGCTTGTTCGCACCCACGAATACGCAGTATTTT. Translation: CASSLFAPTNTQYF.

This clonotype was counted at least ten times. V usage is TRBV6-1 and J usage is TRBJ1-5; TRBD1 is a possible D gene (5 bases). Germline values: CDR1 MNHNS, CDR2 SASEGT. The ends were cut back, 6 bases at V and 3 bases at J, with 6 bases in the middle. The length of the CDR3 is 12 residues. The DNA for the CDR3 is TGTGCCAGCAGCAGGGACAATCAGCCCCAGCATTTT. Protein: CASSRDNQPQHF.

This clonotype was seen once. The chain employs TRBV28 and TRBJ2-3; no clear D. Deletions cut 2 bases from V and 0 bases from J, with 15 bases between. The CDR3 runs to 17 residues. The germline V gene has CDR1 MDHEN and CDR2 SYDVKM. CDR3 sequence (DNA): TGTGCCAGCAGTTTAGCCCCCGACTTGGAAAGCACAGATACGCAGTATTTT. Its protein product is CASSLAPDLESTDTQYF.

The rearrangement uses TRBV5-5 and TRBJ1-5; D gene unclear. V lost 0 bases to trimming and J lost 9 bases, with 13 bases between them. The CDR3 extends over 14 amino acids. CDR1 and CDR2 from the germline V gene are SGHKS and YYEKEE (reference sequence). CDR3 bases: TGTGCCAGCAGCTTGGCTGTAGTCCTAGGGCCCCAGCATTTT. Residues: CASSLAVVLGPQHF.

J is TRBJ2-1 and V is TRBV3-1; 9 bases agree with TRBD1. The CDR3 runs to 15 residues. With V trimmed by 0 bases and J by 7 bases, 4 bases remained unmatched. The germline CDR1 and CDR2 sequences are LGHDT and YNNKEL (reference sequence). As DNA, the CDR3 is TGTGCCAGCAGCCAAGACAGACAGGGGGTAAATGAGCAGTTCTTC. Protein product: CASSQDRQGVNEQFF.

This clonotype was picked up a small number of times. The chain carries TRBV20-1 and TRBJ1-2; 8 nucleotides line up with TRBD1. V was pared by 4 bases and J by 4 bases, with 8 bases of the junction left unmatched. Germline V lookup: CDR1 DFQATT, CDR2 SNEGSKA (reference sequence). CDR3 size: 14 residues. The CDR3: CSATDRGAIYGYTF. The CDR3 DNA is TGCAGTGCTACAGACAGGGGCGCTATCTATGGCTACACCTTC.

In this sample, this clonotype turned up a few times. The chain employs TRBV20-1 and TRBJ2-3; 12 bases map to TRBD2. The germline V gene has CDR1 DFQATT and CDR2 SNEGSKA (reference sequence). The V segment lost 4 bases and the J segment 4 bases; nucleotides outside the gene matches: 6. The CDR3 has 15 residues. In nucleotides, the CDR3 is TGCAGTGCTACCCCCCCTAGCGGGGGGGCAGATACGCAGTATTTT. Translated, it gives CSATPPSGGADTQYF.

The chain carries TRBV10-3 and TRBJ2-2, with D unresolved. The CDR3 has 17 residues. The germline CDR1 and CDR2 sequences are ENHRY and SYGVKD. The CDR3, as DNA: TGTGTCCTGAGACGGCAGGCTAATTTTTCGAACACCGGGGAGCTGTTTTTT. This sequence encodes CVLRRQANFSNTGELFF.

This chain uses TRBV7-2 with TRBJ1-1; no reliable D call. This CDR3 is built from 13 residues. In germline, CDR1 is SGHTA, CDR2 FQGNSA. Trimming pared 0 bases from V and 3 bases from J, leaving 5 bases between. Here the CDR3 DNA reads TGTGCCAGCAGCTTAGCGACGTACACTGAAGCTTTCTTT. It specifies CASSLATYTEAFF.

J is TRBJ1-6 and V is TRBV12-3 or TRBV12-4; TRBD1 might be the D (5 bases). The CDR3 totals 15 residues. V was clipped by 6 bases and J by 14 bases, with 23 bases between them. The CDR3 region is CASRMAASGRGALHF. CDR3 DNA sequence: TGTGCCAGCAGAATGGCAGCGTCAGGGCGTGGAGCCCTCCACTTT.

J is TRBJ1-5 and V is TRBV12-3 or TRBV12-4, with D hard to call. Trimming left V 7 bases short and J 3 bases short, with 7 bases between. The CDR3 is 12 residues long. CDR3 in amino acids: CASTLLNQPQHF. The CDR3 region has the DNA TGTGCCAGCACCCTACTCAATCAGCCCCAGCATTTT.

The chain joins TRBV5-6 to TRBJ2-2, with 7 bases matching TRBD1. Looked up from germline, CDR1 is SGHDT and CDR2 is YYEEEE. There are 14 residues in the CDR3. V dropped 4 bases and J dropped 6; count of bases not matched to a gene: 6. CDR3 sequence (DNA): TGTGCCAGCAGCCGAGGGGGCGCGTCCGGGGAGCTGTTTTTT. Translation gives CASSRGGASGELFF.

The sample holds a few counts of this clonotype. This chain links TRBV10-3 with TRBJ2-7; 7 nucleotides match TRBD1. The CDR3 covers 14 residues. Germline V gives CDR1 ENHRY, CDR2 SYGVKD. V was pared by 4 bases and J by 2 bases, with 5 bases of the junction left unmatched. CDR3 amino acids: CAISAFGTAYEQYF. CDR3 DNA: TGTGCCATCAGTGCCTTCGGGACAGCCTACGAGCAGTACTTC.

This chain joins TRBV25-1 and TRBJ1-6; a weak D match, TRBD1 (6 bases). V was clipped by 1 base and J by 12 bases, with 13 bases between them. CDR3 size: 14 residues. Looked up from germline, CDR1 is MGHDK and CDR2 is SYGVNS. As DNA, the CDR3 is TGTGCCAGCAGTGAATTGGGGGCTCAGGGACCCCTCCACTTT. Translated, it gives CASSELGAQGPLHF. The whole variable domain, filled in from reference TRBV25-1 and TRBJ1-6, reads EADIYQTPRYLVIGTGKKITLECSQTMGHDKMYWYQQDPGMELHLIHYSYGVNSTEKGDLSSESTVSRIRTEHFPLTLESARPSHTSQYLCASSELGAQGPLHFGNGTRLTVT.

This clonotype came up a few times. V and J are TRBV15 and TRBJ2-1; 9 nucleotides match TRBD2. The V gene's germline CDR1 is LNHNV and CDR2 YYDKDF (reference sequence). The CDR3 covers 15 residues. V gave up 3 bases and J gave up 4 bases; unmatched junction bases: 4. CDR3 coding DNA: TGTGCCACCAGCAGCGCAGCGGGGGGATACAATGAGCAGTTCTTC. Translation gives CATSSAAGGYNEQFF.

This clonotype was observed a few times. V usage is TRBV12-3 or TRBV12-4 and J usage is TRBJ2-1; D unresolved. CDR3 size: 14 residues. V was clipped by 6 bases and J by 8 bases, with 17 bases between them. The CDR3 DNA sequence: TGTGCCAGCAGCCCCCTCGCTGGACGCGATGAGCAGTTCTTC. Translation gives CASSPLAGRDEQFF.

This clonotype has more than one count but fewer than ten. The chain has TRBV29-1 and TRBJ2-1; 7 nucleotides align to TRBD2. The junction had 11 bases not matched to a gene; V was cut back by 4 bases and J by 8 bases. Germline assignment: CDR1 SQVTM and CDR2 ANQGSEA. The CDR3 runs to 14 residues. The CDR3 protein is CSVALRTSGDEQFF. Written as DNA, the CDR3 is TGCAGCGTTGCACTTAGGACTAGTGGCGATGAGCAGTTCTTC.

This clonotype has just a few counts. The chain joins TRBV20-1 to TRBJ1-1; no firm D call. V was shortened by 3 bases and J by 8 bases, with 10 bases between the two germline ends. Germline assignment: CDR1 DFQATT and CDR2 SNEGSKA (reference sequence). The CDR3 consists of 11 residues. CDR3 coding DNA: TGCAGTGCTAGTAAGTCGGCCGAAGCTTTCTTT. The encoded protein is CSASKSAEAFF.

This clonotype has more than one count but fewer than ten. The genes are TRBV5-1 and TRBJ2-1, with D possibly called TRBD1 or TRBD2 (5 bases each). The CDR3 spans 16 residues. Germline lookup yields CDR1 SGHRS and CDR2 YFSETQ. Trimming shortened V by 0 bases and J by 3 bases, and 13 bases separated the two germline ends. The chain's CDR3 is CASSLVSGAGYNEQFF. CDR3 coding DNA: TGCGCCAGCAGCTTGGTATCCGGGGCAGGCTACAATGAGCAGTTCTTC.

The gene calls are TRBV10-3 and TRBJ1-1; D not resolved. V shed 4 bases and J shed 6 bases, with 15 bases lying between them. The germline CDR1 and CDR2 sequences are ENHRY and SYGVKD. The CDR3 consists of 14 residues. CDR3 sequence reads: CAISGSFGGAEAFF. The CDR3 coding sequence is TGTGCCATCAGTGGTTCCTTCGGTGGGGCTGAAGCTTTCTTT.

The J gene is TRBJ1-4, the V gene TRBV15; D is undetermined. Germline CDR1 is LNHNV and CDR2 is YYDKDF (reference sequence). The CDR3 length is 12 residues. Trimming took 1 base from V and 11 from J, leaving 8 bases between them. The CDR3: CATSRGLGKLFF. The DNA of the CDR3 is TGTGCCACCAGCAGAGGGCTGGGGAAACTGTTTTTT. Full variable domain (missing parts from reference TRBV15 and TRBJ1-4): DAMVIQNPRYQVTQFGKPVTLSCSQTLNHNVMYWYQQKSSQAPKLLFHYYDKDFNNEADTPDNFQSRRPNTSFCFLDIRSPGLGDTAMYLCATSRGLGKLFFGSGTQLSVL.

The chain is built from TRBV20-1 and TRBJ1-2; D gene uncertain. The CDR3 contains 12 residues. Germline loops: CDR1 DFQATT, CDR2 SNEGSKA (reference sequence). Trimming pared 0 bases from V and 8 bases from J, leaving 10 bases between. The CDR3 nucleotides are TGCAGTGCTAGAGATCAACGGCGGGGCTACACCTTC. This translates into CSARDQRRGYTF.

CDR3 region: CSTTPGVEKLFF. The CDR3 coding sequence is TGCAGTACGACACCGGGGGTTGAAAAACTGTTTTTT. J is TRBJ1-4 and V is TRBV20-1; D is perhaps TRBD1 (5 bases). The V and J ends lost 8 bases and 7 bases respectively, with 14 bases between them. This CDR3 comprises 12 residues. Germline-derived CDR1 and CDR2 are DFQATT and SNEGSKA (reference sequence).